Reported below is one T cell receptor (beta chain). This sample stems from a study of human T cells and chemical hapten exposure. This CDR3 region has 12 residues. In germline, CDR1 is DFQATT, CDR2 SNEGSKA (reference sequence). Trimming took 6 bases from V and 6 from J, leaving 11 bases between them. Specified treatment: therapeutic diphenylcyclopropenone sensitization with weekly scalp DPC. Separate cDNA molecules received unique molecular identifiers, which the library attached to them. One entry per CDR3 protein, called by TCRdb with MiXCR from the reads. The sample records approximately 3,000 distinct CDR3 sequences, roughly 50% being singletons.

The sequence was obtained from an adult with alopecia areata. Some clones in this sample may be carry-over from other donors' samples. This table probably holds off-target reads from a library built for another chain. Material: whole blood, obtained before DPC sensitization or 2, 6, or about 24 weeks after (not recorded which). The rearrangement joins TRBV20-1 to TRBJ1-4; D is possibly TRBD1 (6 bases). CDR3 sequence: CSAEGGDEKLFF. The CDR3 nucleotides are TGCAGTGCCGAGGGGGGAGATGAAAAACTGTTTTTT.